These 10 T cell receptor beta chains originate from one sample sequenced in a study of T-cell memory formation after mild COVID-19. Each CDR3 protein gets one entry after TCRdb re-called the 5' RACE reads with MiXCR. The sample consists of around 310,000 distinct CDR3 sequences, more than 15% of them appearing once. The sequenced sample was PBMCs or a T cell subset sorted from them (not recorded which). The receptors originated from a man between 18 and 29 years old who had mild COVID-19 (a few samples of this study predate the infection). Cell type and time point are not known.

This clonotype was counted at least ten times. This sequence joins TRBV12-3 or TRBV12-4 and TRBJ2-3; 10 bases are shared with TRBD2. V shed 7 bases, J shed 6 bases, and the junction held 16 bases outside the gene matches. This CDR3 comprises 17 residues. Here the CDR3 DNA reads TGTGCCAGCACCACCCTAGGAGTAGCGGGGGGTGCCGATACGCAGTATTTT. It codes for CASTTLGVAGGADTQYF.

At least ten counts were recorded for this clonotype. The genes are TRBV7-2 and TRBJ2-4, with a tentative D call TRBD1 (6 bases). V shed 0 bases and J shed 8 bases, with 11 bases lying between them. CDR1 is SGHTA and CDR2 is FQGNSA in the germline V gene. This CDR3 is built from 14 residues. The CDR3 reads CASSLAAGVDIQYF. Here the CDR3 DNA reads TGTGCCAGCAGCTTAGCCGCAGGGGTGGACATTCAGTACTTC.

This clonotype was seen a handful of times. This chain links TRBV7-8 with TRBJ2-2; no reliable D call. Germline loops: CDR1 SGHVS, CDR2 FQNEAQ. This CDR3 contains 14 residues. V gave up 5 bases and J gave up 6 bases, with 13 bases separating them. The CDR3 loop reads CASSPLIPPGELFF. DNA of the CDR3: TGTGCCAGCAGCCCGTTGATTCCCCCCGGGGAGCTGTTTTTT.

This rearrangement joins TRBV6-1 to TRBJ2-3, with D unclear. The V and J ends lost 11 bases and 6 bases respectively, with 18 bases between them. Germline values: CDR1 MNHNS, CDR2 SASEGT. The CDR3 covers 13 residues. The CDR3 DNA follows: TGTGCCGCCCGTCTAGTGATGTCGGATACGCAGTATTTT. It yields the protein CAARLVMSDTQYF.

The chain couples TRBV2 to TRBJ2-3; 8 nucleotides match TRBD2. CDR1 and CDR2 (germline): SNHLY, FYNNEI. V lost 0 bases to trimming and J lost 2 bases; unmatched junction nucleotides: 7. The CDR3 spans 17 residues. The DNA of the CDR3 is TGTGCCAGCAGTGAAGCGGGGGCGCGGGGGGCCACAGATACGCAGTATTTT. Amino acid sequence: CASSEAGARGATDTQYF.

The J gene is TRBJ1-1, the V gene TRBV6-1; D ambiguous. The germline V gene has CDR1 MNHNS and CDR2 SASEGT. CDR3 length: 12 residues. Trimming removed 6 bases at V and 0 bases at J, with 5 bases between. The CDR3 DNA is TGTGCCAGCAGCCCGGTGAACACTGAAGCTTTCTTT. Translating gives CASSPVNTEAFF.

The V gene is TRBV5-6, the J gene TRBJ1-2; 7 positions agree with TRBD1. The junction had 9 bases not matched to a gene; V was cut back by 2 bases and J by 8 bases. This CDR3 spans 14 amino acids. Looked up from germline, CDR1 is SGHDT and CDR2 is YYEEEE. The CDR3: CASSFGGGPGGYTF. In DNA form, the CDR3 reads TGTGCCAGCAGCTTTGGAGGGGGCCCTGGCGGCTACACCTTC. The variable domain in full, completed from reference TRBV5-6 and TRBJ1-2, reads DAGVTQSPTHLIKTRGQQVTLRCSPKSGHDTVSWYQQALGQGPQFIFQYYEEEERQRGNFPDRFSGHQFPNYSSELNVNALLLGDSALYLCASSFGGGPGGYTFGSGTRLTVV.

The chain has TRBV5-1 and TRBJ2-7; D not resolved. CDR3 length: 18 residues. Germline lookup yields CDR1 SGHRS and CDR2 YFSETQ. With 3 bases removed from V and 4 bases from J, the gap between germline ends came to 26 bases. In nucleotides, the CDR3 is TGCGCCAGCAGCTCTACCATGCCCACACGGACGATATCTTACGAGCAGTACTTC. It encodes CASSSTMPTRTISYEQYF.

The V gene is TRBV11-2, the J gene TRBJ2-2, with 10 bases lining up with TRBD1. The CDR3 covers 16 residues. Germline values: CDR1 SGHAT, CDR2 FQNNGV. J gave up 5 bases and V 4 bases, and 7 bases lay outside the gene matches. CDR3 amino acids: CASSSNRDRGTGELFF. The CDR3 DNA is TGTGCCAGCAGCTCCAATAGGGACAGGGGTACCGGGGAGCTGTTTTTT.

The chain combines TRBV9 with TRBJ1-2; D unresolved. The CDR3 has 12 amino acids. V lost 0 bases and J 8 bases, leaving 8 bases between the germline ends. Germline CDR1 SGDLS, CDR2 YYNGEE. CDR3 nucleotides: TGTGCCAGCAGCGTAGGGCGGGAGGGCTACACCTTC. It specifies CASSVGREGYTF.